This T cell receptor beta chain was documented in a study of cytomegalovirus exposure and HLA in healthy donors (dated by TCRdb to 2016 to 2017). Regarding the study in general: An earlier analysis of 550 to 700 of the donors reported about 250 Gb of sequence data and 117 million unique TCR beta sequences from around 200 million T cells. About 280 gigabases of sequencing data and roughly 90 million unique TCR sequences were included in an early release covering about 620 HLA-typed donors. Among the roughly 400 genotyped donors, about 83% belonged to the genetic ancestry cluster associated with self-reported Caucasian donors. The study aimed to test whether signatures of past pathogen exposure could be identified by cataloging public T cell receptors. The T cell repertoires of 666 subjects were profiled by immunosequencing and related to cytomegalovirus serostatus. Along with the roughly 700-subject first cohort, a separate validation cohort of over 90 different subjects was used. To predict cytomegalovirus infection status, the study combined high-throughput TCR immunosequencing, statistical association of individual TCRs with disease status, and machine learning. In a later analysis, previously published TCR beta repertoires from about 670 donors were re-analyzed and high-resolution HLA genotyping was added so that TCR occurrence patterns could be studied. Rather than drawing on any new phenotypic data, the later analysis identified candidate immune exposures from TCR beta sequences and the way those sequences occurred across donors. In an earlier analysis of roughly 600 of the donors, high-throughput TCR beta sequencing was used to judge whether each TCR beta V gene segment behaved as functional or pseudogenic. Donor age, sex, ethnicity and CMV serostatus were compiled together with the repertoire data. A later genetic analysis took genome-wide SNP genotypes for about 55% of the roughly 670 donors and used that subset as a discovery cohort. Every discovery cohort repertoire had been produced on one sequencing platform. Class I and class II HLA loci were covered by the typing at four-digit resolution. The number of donors typed differed by locus, with about 629-630 for A, B, C, DRB1 and DQB1, approximately 500 for DQA1, 600 to 610 for DPA1, and around 450 for DPB1. Because of strong linkage in the cohort, roughly five DR-DQ haplotypes were treated as single units for association and clustering. Among some 400 genotyped donors of the cohort, an average of approximately 220,000 unique TCR beta nucleotide sequences was sequenced per donor, of which about 18% were non-productive.

The cohort was made up of 650 to 700 healthy bone marrow donors. At the time of sampling, all cohort members were nominally healthy, though unrecorded immune exposures were likely present. The donor was CMV seronegative and belonged to the group of 352 seronegative cohort members. A peripheral blood sample was collected from each donor, and TCR beta sequencing was performed on peripheral blood mononuclear cells. The Qiagen DNeasy Blood Extraction Kit was used to extract genomic DNA from the blood cell samples. Library construction relied on the immunoSEQ multiplex PCR assay. A mixture of 60 forward primers for TCR Vbeta segments and 13 reverse primers for TCR Jbeta segments was used in the multiplex PCR. The CDR3 region of rearranged TCR beta genes was amplified from genomic DNA by a multiplex PCR assay. The Illumina HiSeq System was used to sequence the amplified TCR beta libraries as 87-base-pair reads. Per the original workflow: A later analysis counted some 74 million unique TCR beta chains across the 650 to 800 repertoires, and 10 million to 11 million of these chains were shared by at least two donors. Raw reads were error-corrected and collapsed into unique sequences with a nearest-neighbor algorithm that merged closely related sequences to remove PCR and sequencing errors. To assign V, D and J gene segments, CDR3 sequences were aligned to IMGT reference sequences. For a sequence to be retained, a match of at least six nucleotides to both a V gene segment and a J gene segment was required. Rearrangements were classified as productive when the CDR3 lacked stop codons and remained in frame with V and J, and all other rearrangements were classified as non-productive. Following IMGT convention, CDR3 was defined as the stretch from the second conserved V-encoded cysteine to the conserved J-encoded phenylalanine. The earlier analysis of 500 to 600 of the donors excluded sequences that lacked an unambiguous match to a single V gene segment. In an earlier analysis of about 590 of the donors, a V segment was called functional when productive rearrangements were above 56.7%, and segregating when the standard deviation between donors exceeded 5%. A statistical classification framework was developed to diagnose cytomegalovirus status using the catalog of TCR beta chain sequences. In a later analysis, TCR nucleotide sequences were compared against IMGT/GENE-DB human TR gene sequences so that V and J genes could be assigned. The TCRdist pipeline was used in a later analysis to assign CDR3 sequences and most-parsimonious VDJ recombination scenarios. In a later analysis, every TCR beta chain was defined by the combination of its CDR3 amino acid sequence and its V-gene family, and reads without a unique V-gene family were dropped. As a way to deal with suspected cross-contamination and a sequencing artifact, a later analysis dropped nearly 600 nucleotide sequences that were highly shared and had low generation probability. In a later analysis, a clonal expansion index for each public chain was calculated from normalized within-repertoire ranks of inferred template counts. In a later analysis, generation probabilities were computed using a VDJ recombination model fitted to out-of-frame rearrangements, and the results were checked against IGoR. Hypergeometric tests were used in a later analysis to score TCR-TCR, TCR-HLA and TCR-CMV co-occurrence, with a repertoire-size bias correction applied to the TCR pairs. A later analysis estimated false discovery rates by permuting HLA or CMV assignments 20 times. In a later analysis, co-occurring TCRs were grouped using DBSCAN, and TCRdist sequence similarity was added for clustering within HLA-allele-positive subsets. Repertoires with fewer than 30,000 or more than 120,000 public chains were left out of co-occurrence clustering, as were five repertoires with anomalous nucleotide sharing. TCRdb holds this immuneACCESS table with in-frame rearrangements only. Some clones are missing; in checked studies, unresolved V genes explain under half, and the rest has no known cause. For V, J and clone size, that table is used; D and trimming come from the DNA. This sample comprises 78,000 or so clones, 84% of them detected only once. 2.4% of the sample comes from the top ten.

Study-level results and caveats: The study listed 164 TCR beta chains as associated with cytomegalovirus. A later genetic analysis reported fewer N-insertions in productive TCRs among donors in an Asian-associated ancestry cluster than the roughly 700-donor mean. In a later analysis, HLA-associated TCR beta chains were found to be more clonally expanded and to have lower generation probabilities than equally common non-associated chains. It was suggested by the authors that the approach could potentially be generalized to other disease states and immunological phenotypes. Because counts were too low, about 18 rarely observed V segments, including chromosome 9 orphons, were left out of the earlier analysis of about 500 of the donors. In vitro tests confirmed that a few of the cytomegalovirus-associated TCR beta chains recognize cytomegalovirus antigens. Because HLA typing was unavailable for some donors at each locus, only the typed subset was used in association tests. Correlated functional status among segregating V segments might reflect linkage disequilibrium, but an unknown experimental factor could not be ruled out. The classifier was reported to diagnose cytomegalovirus status with high specificity and sensitivity in both the original cohort and the validation cohort. This cohort had only TCR beta chains sequenced, and the lack of alpha or paired-chain data limited which features could be detected. A later analysis associated approximately 17,000 TCR beta sequences with specific HLA alleles at a false discovery rate of 0.05. In a later analysis, several top co-occurrence clusters were reported to appear linked to parvovirus B19, influenza, CMV and Epstein-Barr virus. Roughly uniform sequencing depth across donors was assumed in presence/absence analyses, although this assumption may not hold. A group of highly shared sequence variants was considered likely to be a technical artifact of the sequencing pipeline. While some public TCRs were present in many individuals, most TCR sequences turned up only very rarely across donors. Some IMGT-functional V segments, including TRBV6-2 and TRBV6-3, could not be distinguished by the 87-base-pair reads and were therefore excluded. A later genetic analysis associated a missense DCLRE1C variant with V-gene and J-gene trimming of TCR beta chains, and an independent cohort replicated the association. In an earlier analysis of 587 of the donors, most TCR beta V segments were observed in productive rearrangements about 87% or about 30% of the time, broadly matching IMGT annotations. Immune exposure information for the cohort was limited to CMV serostatus. When HLA alleles, especially DR and DQ, strongly co-occurred, TCR associations were difficult to assign to individual alleles. In a later analysis, TCR association rates were found to vary across HLA loci, with the most associated TCRs seen for DRB1 alleles and the fewest for HLA-C alleles. A further reported finding was that TCR beta sequences accurately predicted the HLA-A and HLA-B alleles for most subjects in the first cohort. According to a later analysis, most CMV-associated TCR beta chains appeared to be HLA-restricted, and the HLA associations seemed to be driven largely by CMV exposure.

Of note for this clone: Its antigen target is currently unknown. Base qualities are not provided; no much larger clone lies one nucleotide away.

Reading the germline V gene gives CDR1 SGHTA and CDR2 FQGNSA. The CDR3 covers 16 residues, taking in both the cysteine and the phenylalanine. The DNA shown is the 48-base CDR3, in frame from base 1. The junction shows trimming of 5 bases on V and 2 bases on J, and the gene matches do not reach 8 bases of it. Here the chain combines TRBV7-2 and TRBJ2-5, with 10 bases matching TRBD2. This clonotype was sampled from a woman aged 45-59 years in good health and CMV-seronegative. Sequenced material: PBMCs. The encoded CDR3 is CASSGVAGGRQETQYF. The DNA reads TGTGCCAGCAGCGGAGTAGCGGGGGGCAGACAAGAGACCCAGTACTTC.